Listed here are 20 T cell receptor beta chains from one sample, sequenced in a study of T-cell reconstitution after alpha-beta-depleted transplantation in children. Unique molecular identifiers featured in how the TCRbeta library was prepared. Each CDR3 protein gets one entry after TCRdb re-called the PCR reads with MiXCR. The table records approximately 800,000 distinct CDR3 sequences, about 16% of them present only once. The starting material was PBMCs, mostly from graft donor cells, obtained 360 days after TCRalphabeta/CD19-depleted stem cell transplant. Source of these receptors: a male patient between 5 and 17 years old who had a stem cell transplant for acute lymphoblastic leukemia, so the T cells may come from the graft donor.

The chain couples TRBV12-2 to TRBJ2-5. TRBV12-2 is flagged as a pseudogene. The CDR3 spans 13 residues. This CDR3 is CASRSQRQETQYF. The DNA of the CDR3 is TGTGCAAGTCGCTCCCAAAGGCAAGAGACCCAGTACTTC.

This clonotype was found many times. The chain uses TRBV5-5 and TRBJ2-1; TRBD2 is a possible D gene (5 bases). Germline assignment: CDR1 SGHKS and CDR2 YYEKEE (reference sequence). Trimming removed 2 bases from V and 5 bases from J, with 11 bases in between. The CDR3 runs 14 residues. CDR3: CASSLTTRNNEQFF. CDR3 DNA sequence: TGTGCCAGCAGCTTAACAACTAGGAACAATGAGCAGTTCTTC.

This clonotype has only a few counts. V gene TRBV2 combines with J gene TRBJ1-1; D not resolved. Germline CDR1 SNHLY, CDR2 FYNNEI. Trimming removed 2 bases from V and 0 bases from J, with 4 bases in between. This CDR3 comprises 13 residues. The CDR3, as DNA: TGTGCCAGCAGTGAAAAGTTGAACACTGAAGCTTTCTTT. Protein product: CASSEKLNTEAFF. Supplemented by reference TRBV2 and TRBJ1-1, the full variable domain reads EPEVTQTPSHQVTQMGQEVILRCVPISNHLYFYWYRQILGQKVEFLVSFYNNEISEKSEIFDDQFSVERPDGSNFTLKIRSTKLEDSAMYFCASSEKLNTEAFFGQGTRLTVV.

As regards this clonotype: One junction end disagrees with the germline gene, perhaps due to a read error. The chain couples TRBV7-9 to TRBJ2-5; 12 nucleotides match TRBD2. This CDR3 region has 15 residues. Germline CDR1 and CDR2: SEHNR and FQNEAQ (reference sequence). The CDR3 coding sequence is TGTGCCAGCAGCTTGGCTGAACTCACCGGGACTAGCGGGTCTTTC. It encodes CASSLAELTGTSGSF. The full variable domain, its missing parts supplied by reference TRBV7-9 and TRBJ2-5, is DTGVSQNPRHKITKRGQNVTFRCDPISEHNRLYWYRQTLGQGPEFLTYFQNEAQLEKSRLLSDRFSAERPKGSFSTLEIQRTEQGDSAMYLCASSLAELTGTSGSFGPGTRLLVL.

This clonotype was seen a few times. J is TRBJ2-3 and V is TRBV6-2 or TRBV6-3; D is undetermined. Looked up from germline, CDR1 is MNHEY and CDR2 is SVGEGT. The CDR3 covers 12 residues. V shed 5 bases and J shed 14 bases, with 17 bases lying between them. The CDR3 DNA follows: TGTGCCAGCAGTCCCGGAACAGCCGATCCGTATTTT. Translation gives CASSPGTADPYF.

This chain links TRBV9 with TRBJ1-5; 8 bases align to TRBD1. J gave up 4 bases and V 6 bases, and 6 bases lay outside the gene matches. Germline V gene data show CDR1 as SGDLS and CDR2 as YYNGEE. The CDR3 is made up of 14 amino acids. The CDR3 protein is CASTLQGGNQPQHF. The CDR3 DNA sequence: TGTGCCAGCACCTTACAGGGGGGGAATCAGCCCCAGCATTTT.

This clonotype was detected a few times. The chain combines TRBV6-5 with TRBJ2-4; a possible D gene is TRBD2 (6 bases). The V end was cut by 1 base, the J end by 6 bases, with 16 bases between. Looked up from germline, CDR1 is MNHEY and CDR2 is SVGAGI. The CDR3 has 16 amino acids. The CDR3 DNA is TGTGCCAGCAGTTACTTTTTTCCGGAGGAGGGAAACATTCAGTACTTC. This codes for CASSYFFPEEGNIQYF.

This clonotype was counted only a few times. The chain has TRBV4-1 and TRBJ2-5; 8 nucleotides match TRBD1. CDR3 length equals 16 residues. Germline-derived CDR1 and CDR2 are MGHRA and YSYEKL. The V gene end was trimmed by 2 bases and the J gene end by 1 base; junction bases not matched to a gene: 6. The CDR3 reads CASSQPGTGSQETQYF. The CDR3 DNA is TGCGCCAGCAGCCAACCTGGGACAGGCAGCCAAGAGACCCAGTACTTC.

The gene calls are TRBV3-1 and TRBJ2-5; TRBD1 agrees at 7 bases. This CDR3 is built from 15 residues. The ends lost 1 base at V and 5 bases at J; junction bases unmatched: 7. CDR1 is LGHDT, CDR2 YNNKEL, per germline (reference sequence). The CDR3 nucleotides are TGTGCCAGCAGCCAAGTTAACAGGGGTCGGGAGACCCAGTACTTC. It yields the protein CASSQVNRGRETQYF.

The chain joins TRBV5-1 to TRBJ2-4; weak D call: TRBD2 (5 bases). The V and J ends lost 0 bases and 8 bases respectively, with 9 bases between them. The CDR3 spans 13 residues. CDR1 is SGHRS, CDR2 YFSETQ, per germline. CDR3 nucleotide sequence: TGCGCCAGCAGCTTGGGGGCGCGGGACATTCAGTACTTC. Its translation: CASSLGARDIQYF.

V is TRBV5-1 and J is TRBJ2-3; D possibly corresponds to TRBD2 (6 bases). V lost 4 bases and J 6 bases, leaving 21 bases between the germline ends. The germline gives CDR1 SGHRS, CDR2 YFSETQ. This CDR3 spans 16 amino acids. CDR3 residues: CASSGGTVAHWDTQYF. CDR3 DNA sequence: TGCGCCAGCAGCGGCGGGACTGTAGCCCACTGGGATACGCAGTATTTT. Supplemented by reference TRBV5-1 and TRBJ2-3, the full variable domain reads KAGVTQTPRYLIKTRGQQVTLSCSPISGHRSVSWYQQTPGQGLQFLFEYFSETQRNKGNFPGRFSGRQFSNSRSEMNVSTLELGDSALYLCASSGGTVAHWDTQYFGPGTRLTVL.

This clonotype appeared a few times. The chain is built from TRBV5-1 and TRBJ2-1; D remains ambiguous. The CDR3 totals 12 residues. V lost 1 base, J lost 7 bases, and 6 bases lay in between. Germline V CDR1 and CDR2: SGHRS, YFSETQ. CDR3 coding DNA: TGCGCCAGCAGCTTGTTTGAGAATGAGCAGTTCTTC. Its protein is CASSLFENEQFF.

This clonotype has only a few counts. V and J are TRBV14 and TRBJ2-7; the D gene is possibly TRBD2 (5 bases). Germline values: CDR1 SGHDN, CDR2 FVKESK. The V gene lost 2 bases and the J gene lost 2 bases, with 10 bases spanning the gap. This CDR3 is 14 amino acids long. This CDR3 reads CASSQRGPAYEQYF. CDR3 sequence (DNA): TGTGCCAGCAGCCAACGGGGTCCAGCCTACGAGCAGTACTTC. The full variable domain, with the rest looked up from reference TRBV14 and TRBJ2-7, is EAGVTQFPSHSVIEKGQTVTLRCDPISGHDNLYWYRRVMGKEIKFLLHFVKESKQDESGMPNNRFLAERTGGTYSTLKVQPAELEDSGVYFCASSQRGPAYEQYFGPGTRLTVT.

The table lists this clonotype with a few counts. The chain carries TRBV11-2 and TRBJ2-2, with a weak D call TRBD2 (5 bases). Trimming removed 0 bases from V and 3 bases from J, with 23 bases in between. This CDR3 has 20 residues. CDR1 SGHAT and CDR2 FQNNGV come from the germline V gene. The CDR3 spells CASSLDPPGRETGYTGELFF. The DNA for the CDR3 is TGTGCCAGCAGCTTAGATCCCCCGGGAAGGGAAACGGGATACACCGGGGAGCTGTTTTTT.

The chain combines TRBV5-1 with TRBJ2-7; D is unclear. Germline lookup yields CDR1 SGHRS and CDR2 YFSETQ. The length of the CDR3 is 16 residues. Trimming left V 2 bases short and J 0 bases short, with 15 bases between. The CDR3 region has the DNA TGCGCCAGCAGCTTAAGTAGCCGCGCTAGCTCCTACGAGCAGTACTTC. Translating it yields CASSLSSRASSYEQYF.

This clonotype has a handful of counts. This rearrangement joins TRBV7-6 to TRBJ2-7; unclear D gene. Looked up from germline, CDR1 is SGHVS and CDR2 is FNYEAQ. The V gene lost 4 bases and the J gene lost 0 bases, with 7 bases spanning the gap. This CDR3 contains 13 residues. This CDR3 is CASSSHSSYEQYF. The CDR3, as DNA: TGTGCCAGCAGCTCACACAGCTCCTACGAGCAGTACTTC.

This clonotype was seen more than once but under ten times. This chain links TRBV4-1 with TRBJ2-2, with TRBD1 matching over 10 bases. Germline CDR1 is MGHRA and CDR2 is YSYEKL. CDR3 length: 16 amino acids. V was clipped by 4 bases and J by 4 bases; unmatched bases: 6. The CDR3 DNA reads TGCGCCAGCAGCCCCGCGACAGGGGGCATCACCGGGGAGCTGTTTTTT. Its protein is CASSPATGGITGELFF.

V gene TRBV5-1 combines with J gene TRBJ2-7; unclear D gene. CDR3 length equals 17 residues. V shed 0 bases and J shed 0 bases, with 16 bases lying between them. The germline CDR1 and CDR2 sequences are SGHRS and YFSETQ. The CDR3 DNA reads TGCGCCAGCAGCTTGGATCCCATGGCTCCAAGCTCCTACGAGCAGTACTTC. Its protein is CASSLDPMAPSSYEQYF.

This chain links TRBV6-1 with TRBJ2-7; D is uncertain. There are 14 residues in the CDR3. V was shortened by 8 bases and J by 4 bases, with 18 bases between the two germline ends. Germline V gives CDR1 MNHNS, CDR2 SASEGT. CDR3 sequence: CASSRTANPYEQYF. The CDR3 region has the DNA TGTGCCAGCTCTCGGACGGCGAACCCTTACGAGCAGTACTTC.

As regards this clonotype: The junction shows a germline mismatch at one end, possibly a read error. This sequence joins TRBV7-3 and TRBJ1-2; 8 bases line up with TRBD1. Germline lookup yields CDR1 SGHTA and CDR2 FQGTGA. CDR3 length: 15 amino acids. CDR3 in amino acids: CASSVTGGRNYGYTF. For the CDR3, the DNA is TGTGCCAGCAGCGTAACAGGGGGTCGGAACTATGGCTACACCTTC.